The clone carrying this T cell receptor beta chain was counted at least ten times. As processed by the authors: Estimation of nucleated cell counts relied on the amplification of reference gene primers. Here immunoSEQ multiplex PCR was the method, and the copy in TCRdb shows in-frame clones only, minus some. D and trimming come from the DNA, and the V and J calls and clone size come from that table. This sample has under 130,000 clones, with around 66% found just once. Per germline, CDR1 LNHDA and CDR2 SQIVND (reference sequence). This CDR3 is 15 amino acids long. Trimming at V came to 3 bases and at J to 7 bases, leaving 7 bases not matched to a gene. The data stem from a study of blood T cell repertoires in COVID-19. Study details: Samples of COVID-19 (acute and convalescent) were obtained from the United States, Italy and Spain. Sources were T cells, B-cell-depleted T cells, or PBMCs; the material itself was cDNA or gDNA.

This chain connects TRBV19 to TRBJ2-1; TRBD2 aligns across 9 bases. The material sequenced was peripheral blood. The sequence was collected from an elderly man with acute or convalescent COVID-19. The CDR3 reads CASSMVAGGLNEQFF. The CDR3 region has the DNA TGTGCCAGTAGTATGGTGGCGGGAGGGCTAAATGAGCAGTTCTTC.